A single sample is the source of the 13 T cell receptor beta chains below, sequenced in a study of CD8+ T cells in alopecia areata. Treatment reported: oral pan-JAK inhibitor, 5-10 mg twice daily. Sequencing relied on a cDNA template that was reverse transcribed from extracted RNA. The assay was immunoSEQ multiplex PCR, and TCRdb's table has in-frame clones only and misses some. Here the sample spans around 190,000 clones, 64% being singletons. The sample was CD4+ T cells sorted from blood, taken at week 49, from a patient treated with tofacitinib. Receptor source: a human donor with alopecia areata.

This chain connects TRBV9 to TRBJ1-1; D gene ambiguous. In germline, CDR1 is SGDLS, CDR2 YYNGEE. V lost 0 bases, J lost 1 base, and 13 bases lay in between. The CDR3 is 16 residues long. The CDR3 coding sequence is TGTGCCAGCAGCGTAGGGTTCTCCCGGAGGAACACTGAAGCTTTCTTT. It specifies CASSVGFSRRNTEAFF.

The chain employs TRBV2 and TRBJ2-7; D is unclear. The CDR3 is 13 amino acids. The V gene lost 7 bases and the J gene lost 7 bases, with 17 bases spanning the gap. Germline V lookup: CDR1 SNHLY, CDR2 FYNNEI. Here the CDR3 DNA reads TGTGCCAGCAACTTTCTTAGGAATGGGGAGCAGTACTTC. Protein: CASNFLRNGEQYF.

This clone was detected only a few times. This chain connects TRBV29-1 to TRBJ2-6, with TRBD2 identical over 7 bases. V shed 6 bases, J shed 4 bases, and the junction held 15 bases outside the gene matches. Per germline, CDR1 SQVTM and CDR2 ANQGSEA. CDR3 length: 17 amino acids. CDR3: CSVPEGRGSTGANVLTF. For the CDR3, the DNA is TGCAGCGTCCCCGAGGGGCGGGGGTCGACAGGGGCCAACGTCCTGACTTTC.

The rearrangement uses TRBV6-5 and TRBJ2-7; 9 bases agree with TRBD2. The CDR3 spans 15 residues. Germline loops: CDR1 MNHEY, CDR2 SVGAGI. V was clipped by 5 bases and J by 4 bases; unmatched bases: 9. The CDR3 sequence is CASSPYSGGSYEQYF. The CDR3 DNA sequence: TGTGCCAGCAGTCCTTATAGCGGGGGATCATACGAGCAGTACTTC.

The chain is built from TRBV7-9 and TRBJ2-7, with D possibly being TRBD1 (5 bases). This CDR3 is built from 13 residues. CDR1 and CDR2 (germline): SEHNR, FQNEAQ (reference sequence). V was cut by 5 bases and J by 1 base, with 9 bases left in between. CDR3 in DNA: TGTGCCAGCAGCCCAGGGAAGTCCTACGAGCAGTACTTC. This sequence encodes CASSPGKSYEQYF.

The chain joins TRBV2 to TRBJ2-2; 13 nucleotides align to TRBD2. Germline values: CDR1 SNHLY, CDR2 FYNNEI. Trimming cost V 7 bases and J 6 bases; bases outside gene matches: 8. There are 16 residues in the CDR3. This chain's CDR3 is CASNGLAGVPSGELFF. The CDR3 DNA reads TGTGCCAGCAATGGACTAGCGGGGGTTCCCTCCGGGGAGCTGTTTTTT.

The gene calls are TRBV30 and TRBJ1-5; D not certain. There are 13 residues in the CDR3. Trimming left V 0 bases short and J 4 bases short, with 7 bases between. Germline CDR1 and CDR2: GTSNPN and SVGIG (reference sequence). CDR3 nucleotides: TGTGCCTGGAGTGTACTTGGGAATCAGCCCCAGCATTTT. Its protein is CAWSVLGNQPQHF.

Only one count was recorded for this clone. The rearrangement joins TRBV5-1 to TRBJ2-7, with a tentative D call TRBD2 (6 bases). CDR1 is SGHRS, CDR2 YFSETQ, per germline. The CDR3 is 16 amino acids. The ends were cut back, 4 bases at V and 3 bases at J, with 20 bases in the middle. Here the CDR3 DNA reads TGCGCCAGCAGCCCCAGTGGGGGGTCTCGGATCTACGAGCAGTACTTC. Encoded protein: CASSPSGGSRIYEQYF.

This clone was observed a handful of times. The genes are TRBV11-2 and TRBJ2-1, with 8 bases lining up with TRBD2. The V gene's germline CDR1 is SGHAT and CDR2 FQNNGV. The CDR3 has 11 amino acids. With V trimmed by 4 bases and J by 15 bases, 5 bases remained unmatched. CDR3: CASSYLSGAFF. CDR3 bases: TGTGCCAGCAGCTACCTTAGCGGGGCGTTCTTC.

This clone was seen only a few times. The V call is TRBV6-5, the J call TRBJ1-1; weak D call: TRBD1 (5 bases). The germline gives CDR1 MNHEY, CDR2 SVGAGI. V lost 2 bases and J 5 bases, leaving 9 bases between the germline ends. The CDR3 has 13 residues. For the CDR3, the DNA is TGTGCCAGCAGTTACAGTGGGGGAACTGAAGCTTTCTTT. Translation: CASSYSGGTEAFF.

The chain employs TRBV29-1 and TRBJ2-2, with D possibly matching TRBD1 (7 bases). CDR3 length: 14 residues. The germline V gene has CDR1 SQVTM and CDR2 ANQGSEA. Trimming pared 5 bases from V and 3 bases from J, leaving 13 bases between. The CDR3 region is CSVSEGADTGELFF. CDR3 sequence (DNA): TGCAGCGTTTCGGAGGGGGCGGACACCGGGGAGCTGTTTTTT.

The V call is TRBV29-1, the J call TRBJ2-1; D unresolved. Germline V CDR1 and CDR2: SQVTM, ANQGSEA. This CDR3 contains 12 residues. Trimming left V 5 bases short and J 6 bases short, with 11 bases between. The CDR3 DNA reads TGCAGCGTTAGAAACCCTGGCAATGAGCAGTTCTTC. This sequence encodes CSVRNPGNEQFF.

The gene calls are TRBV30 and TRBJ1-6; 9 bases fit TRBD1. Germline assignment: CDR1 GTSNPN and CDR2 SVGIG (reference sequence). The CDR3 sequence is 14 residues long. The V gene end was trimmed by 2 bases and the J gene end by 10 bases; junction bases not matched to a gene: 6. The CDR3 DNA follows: TGTGCCTGGAGTCCAACAGGGGGCAGGTCACCCCTCCACTTT. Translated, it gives CAWSPTGGRSPLHF.